Here is one TCR beta chain with its context. CDR3 length equals 16 residues. Trimming cost V 4 bases and J 4 bases, with 17 bases left between them. CDR1 and CDR2 from the germline V gene are SGHAT and FQNNGV. Using immunoSEQ multiplex PCR, the repertoire was profiled, and TCRdb retains in-frame clones only, with some absent. The repertoire holds some 120,000 clones, with 85% to 95% as singletons. The data belong to a study of T cell responses to AZD1222 COVID-19 vaccine. The source was peripheral blood, collected on day 0 of AZD1222 vaccination. The V gene is TRBV11-2, the J gene TRBJ2-1; perhaps D is TRBD1 or TRBD2 (5 bases each). The origin of this receptor is an adult in good health. This chain's CDR3 is CASSWERQIGYNEQFF. The CDR3 DNA sequence: TGTGCCAGCAGCTGGGAGAGACAGATTGGGTACAATGAGCAGTTCTTC. Combining the CDR3 with reference TRBV11-2 and TRBJ2-1 gives the whole variable domain EAGVAQSPRYKIIEKRQSVAFWCNPISGHATLYWYQQILGQGPKLLIQFQNNGVVDDSQLPKDRFSAERLKGVDSTLKIQPAKLEDSAVYLCASSWERQIGYNEQFFGPGTRLTVL.